One T cell receptor beta chain is described in this entry. This sample stems from a study of blood T cell repertoires in COVID-19. V lost 6 bases to trimming and J lost 6 bases; unmatched junction nucleotides: 4. The CDR3 is 13 amino acids. Produced via immunoSEQ multiplex PCR; TCRdb's table is partial and in-frame only. The sample holds under 250,000 clones, around 84% seen once. This sequence was found in a man between 50 and 59 years old with active or convalescent COVID-19. The sequenced sample consisted of peripheral blood. This chain links TRBV12-3 or TRBV12-4 with TRBJ1-5; 8 nucleotides agree with TRBD1. The CDR3 nucleotides read TGTGCCAGCAGGGGGACAGGTGGTCAGCCCCAGCATTTT. Its protein product is CASRGTGGQPQHF.